This T cell receptor (beta chain) derives from a study of Graves' ophthalmopathy and Graves' hyperthyroidism. This clonotype was observed many times. Between the trimmed V and J ends, which lost 0 bases and 2 bases, there was a span of 11 bases. Per germline, CDR1 DFQATT and CDR2 SNEGSKA (reference sequence). The CDR3 is 15 amino acids. People with hyperthyroidism were aged 18 to 65 and newly diagnosed, under 2 months' duration. The source of the PBMCs was less than 12 ml of fresh peripheral blood. Amplified material comprised TCR beta CDR3 regions derived from RNA transcripts. Second-round multiplex PCR came after a first-round RT-PCR that employed HTBI primers. TCRdb re-derived calls from the multiplex PCR reads in MiXCR, one entry per CDR3 protein. There are roughly 420,000 distinct CDR3 sequences in the sample; more than 20% occur only once, and 2.5% to 3% lies in the top ten.

Source material: peripheral blood. This chain links TRBV20-1 with TRBJ1-3, with TRBD1 as a possible D gene (5 bases). The receptor's source is a woman younger than 30 with stable Graves' hyperthyroidism. CDR3 loop: CSARDGRRAGNTIYF. CDR3 nucleotide sequence: TGCAGTGCTAGAGATGGTCGCAGGGCTGGAAACACCATATATTTT.